This T cell receptor (beta chain) was recovered during a study of T cells in Graves' hyperthyroidism and ophthalmopathy. Findings and limits, study-wide: Prediction of ophthalmopathy progression came a median approximately 6 months pre-onset.

As to this clonotype: Its specificity is unknown.

The CDR3 covers 15 residues. Germline loops: CDR1 SGHTA, CDR2 FQGNSA. Between the trimmed V and J ends, which lost 1 base and 1 base, there was a span of 10 bases. When ophthalmopathy did not progress within 18 months, Graves' hyperthyroidism was considered stable. It was RNA transcripts that yielded the amplified TCR beta CDR3 regions. First-round RT-PCR targeting the TCR CDR3 was performed with the HTBI primer set. TCRdb re-called the multiplex PCR reads through MiXCR, storing one row per CDR3 protein. This table holds hundreds of thousands of distinct CDR3 sequences, around 46% found once. Sequencing was done on a sample of peripheral blood or thyroid tissue (not recorded which). This clonotype originated in a woman aged 18 to 35 with Graves' hyperthyroidism. The chain employs TRBV7-2 and TRBJ1-1; D is ambiguous. The CDR3 DNA sequence: TGTGCCAGCAGCTTAGGTTGGGTCCCGAACACTGAAGCTTTCTTT. Its protein is CASSLGWVPNTEAFF.